What follows are 31 T cell receptor beta chains derived from one specimen sequenced in a study of CD8 T cells in Susac syndrome. It was with random hexamers that roughly 0.5 to 1 ug RNA was reverse transcribed. MiXCR, applied by TCRdb to the immunoSEQ multiplex PCR reads, yields one record per CDR3 protein. This table holds a few hundred thousand distinct CDR3 sequences, approximately 81% found once. Sequenced sample: CD8+ T cells from PBMCs. Receptors were obtained from a human donor with multiple sclerosis.

This rearrangement joins TRBV27 to TRBJ1-1, with 8 bases aligning to TRBD1. The J segment lost 8 bases and the V segment lost 1 base, leaving 6 bases of the junction unmatched. The CDR3 contains 14 residues. In germline, CDR1 is MNHEY, CDR2 SMNVEV (reference sequence). The CDR3 region is CASSLFGRDREAFF. The CDR3 DNA follows: TGTGCCAGCAGTTTATTCGGAAGGGACAGGGAAGCTTTCTTT.

The chain joins TRBV29-1 to TRBJ1-2, with D maybe TRBD1 (6 bases). This CDR3 is 16 amino acids long. Trimming removed 0 bases from V and 1 base from J, with 15 bases in between. Germline CDR1 is SQVTM and CDR2 is ANQGSEA. The CDR3 nucleotides read TGCAGCGTTGAAGAAAACCCGGGACATATTAACTATGGCTACACCTTC. It codes for CSVEENPGHINYGYTF.

This clonotype was seen only a few times. CDR3 DNA sequence: TGTGCCAGCAGTGAAGCCCGACAGCCGCTCCACGAGCAGTACTTC. It yields the protein CASSEARQPLHEQYF. V usage is TRBV6-1 and J usage is TRBJ2-7; D may be TRBD1 (5 bases). The length of the CDR3 is 15 residues. The germline gives CDR1 MNHNS, CDR2 SASEGT. The germline V and J ends were trimmed by 0 bases and 5 bases, with 14 bases remaining between them.

This clonotype was observed a few times. The J gene is TRBJ1-5, the V gene TRBV6-1, with D possibly being TRBD1 (5 bases). Germline V CDR1 and CDR2: MNHNS, SASEGT. This CDR3 contains 15 residues. The ends were cut back, 0 bases at V and 2 bases at J, with 8 bases in the middle. The CDR3 here is CASSEARGGNQPQHF. The CDR3, as DNA: TGTGCCAGCAGTGAAGCGCGGGGGGGCAATCAGCCCCAGCATTTT.

This rearrangement joins TRBV7-9 to TRBJ1-6; a weak D match, TRBD1 (6 bases). The CDR3 has 16 amino acids. CDR1 is SEHNR, CDR2 FQNEAQ, per germline (reference sequence). Trimming stripped 1 base from V and 9 bases from J, with 16 bases between. Here the CDR3 DNA reads TGTGCCAGCAGCTTAGGTGCCGACAGGCGGGCTTCACCCCTCCACTTT. Its translation is CASSLGADRRASPLHF.

This clonotype was observed a single time. The chain carries TRBV28 and TRBJ1-1; D is uncertain. The CDR3 runs 16 residues. CDR1 MDHEN and CDR2 SYDVKM come from the germline V gene. The germline V and J ends were trimmed by 2 bases and 5 bases, with 18 bases remaining between them. The CDR3 coding sequence is TGTGCCAGCAGTTTAATACAGTATGGGGAAGGGACTGAAGCTTTCTTT. Protein: CASSLIQYGEGTEAFF. The full variable domain, in which reference TRBV28 and TRBJ1-1 provide the parts outside the CDR3, is DVKVTQSSRYLVKRTGEKVFLECVQDMDHENMFWYRQDPGLGLRLIYFSYDVKMKEKGDIPEGYSVSREKKERFSLILESASTNQTSMYLCASSLIQYGEGTEAFFGQGTRLTVV.

The chain is built from TRBV12-3 or TRBV12-4 and TRBJ2-7; D is ambiguous. V lost 6 bases, J lost 7 bases, and 10 bases lay in between. The CDR3 runs 11 residues. The chain's CDR3 is CASSPAWEQYF. The CDR3 DNA reads TGTGCCAGCAGCCCCGCCTGGGAGCAGTACTTC.

This sequence joins TRBV27 and TRBJ1-2, with a tentative D call TRBD1 (6 bases). Germline CDR1 and CDR2: MNHEY and SMNVEV (reference sequence). The CDR3 covers 14 residues. The chain's CDR3 is CVTRGPTDFYGYTF. As DNA, the CDR3 is TGTGTCACACGGGGGCCCACCGACTTCTATGGCTACACCTTC.

This sequence joins TRBV2 and TRBJ2-3; no firm D call. Germline values: CDR1 SNHLY, CDR2 FYNNEI. The CDR3 extends over 14 amino acids. V was clipped by 6 bases and J by 2 bases, with 12 bases between them. The CDR3 reads CASRGIYSTDTQYF. Written as DNA, the CDR3 is TGTGCCAGCAGGGGGATTTATTCCACAGATACGCAGTATTTT.

The chain is built from TRBV3-1 and TRBJ2-3; D remains unclear. The CDR3 spans 16 residues. The germline V gene encodes CDR1 LGHDT and CDR2 YNNKEL (reference sequence). Trimming pared 1 base from V and 0 bases from J, leaving 11 bases between. Here the CDR3 reads CASSQVDETSTDTQYF. The CDR3 bases are TGTGCCAGCAGCCAAGTCGATGAGACTAGCACAGATACGCAGTATTTT.

The chain has TRBV12-3 or TRBV12-4 and TRBJ2-5, with unresolved D. Trimming shortened V by 8 bases and J by 2 bases, and 12 bases separated the two germline ends. This CDR3 comprises 13 residues. The CDR3 here is CASQSHSQETQYF. The CDR3 DNA reads TGTGCCAGCCAAAGCCACAGTCAAGAGACCCAGTACTTC.

The chain employs TRBV19 and TRBJ2-2, with TRBD1 matching over 9 bases. V lost 5 bases and J lost 5; bases outside the gene matches: 3. The CDR3 consists of 14 residues. CDR1 and CDR2 (germline): LNHDA, SQIVND (reference sequence). CDR3 nucleotides: TGTGCCAGTAGTGACAGGGGGAGGACCGGGGAGCTGTTTTTT. It encodes CASSDRGRTGELFF.

The chain has TRBV23-1 and TRBJ2-2; 8 positions match TRBD1. TRBV23-1 is labeled an ORF, and its function is uncertain. The CDR3 extends over 14 amino acids. V gave up 2 bases and J gave up 5 bases; unmatched junction bases: 1. CDR3 bases: TGCGCCAGCAGTCAAAGGACAGGGACCGGGGAGCTGTTTTTT. Protein product: CASSQRTGTGELFF.

The rearrangement joins TRBV28 to TRBJ2-3; D not certain. Trimming cost V 6 bases and J 3 bases, with 13 bases left between them. The germline V gene encodes CDR1 MDHEN and CDR2 SYDVKM. The CDR3 length is 14 residues. The chain's CDR3 is CASSPNVVTDTQYF. CDR3 coding DNA: TGTGCCAGCAGCCCCAACGTGGTGACAGATACGCAGTATTTT.

The gene calls are TRBV7-9 and TRBJ2-7; D not certain. The V gene's germline CDR1 is SEHNR and CDR2 FQNEAQ (reference sequence). Trimming cost V 3 bases and J 2 bases, with 8 bases left between them. The CDR3 totals 13 residues. CDR3 region: CASSFHNAYEQYF. DNA of the CDR3: TGTGCCAGCAGCTTTCATAACGCCTACGAGCAGTACTTC.

The chain uses TRBV9 and TRBJ1-2, with TRBD1 identical over 10 bases. The junction had 5 bases not matched to a gene; V was cut back by 4 bases and J by 2 bases. The CDR3 loop spans 15 amino acids. The germline gives CDR1 SGDLS, CDR2 YYNGEE. CDR3 amino acids: CASSHPGQGNYGYTF. The CDR3 DNA is TGTGCCAGCAGCCATCCGGGACAGGGGAACTATGGCTACACCTTC.

V and J are TRBV4-1 and TRBJ1-5; a possible D gene is TRBD1 (5 bases). Germline values: CDR1 MGHRA, CDR2 YSYEKL. The CDR3 runs to 13 residues. V was clipped by 0 bases and J by 7 bases, with 7 bases between them. The CDR3 sequence: CASSQDRGQPQHF. The CDR3 region has the DNA TGCGCCAGCAGCCAAGATAGGGGCCAGCCCCAGCATTTT.

The J gene is TRBJ2-3, the V gene TRBV19, with unresolved D. The CDR3 has 14 amino acids. Germline loops: CDR1 LNHDA, CDR2 SQIVND (reference sequence). Trimming removed 9 bases from V and 5 bases from J, with 18 bases in between. The CDR3 nucleotides are TGTGCCAGCCACAGTCGCCAAATCAAAGATACGCAGTATTTT. As protein: CASHSRQIKDTQYF.

The J gene is TRBJ2-3, the V gene TRBV20-1; 9 bases match TRBD2. The CDR3 has 20 amino acids. Germline CDR1 and CDR2: DFQATT and SNEGSKA (reference sequence). V dropped 3 bases and J dropped 4; count of bases not matched to a gene: 23. CDR3 coding DNA: TGCAGTGCTAGGAGCTATGGCGCCGGTAGCGGGGGAAGACCCTCAGATACGCAGTATTTT. Its translation is CSARSYGAGSGGRPSDTQYF.

The gene calls are TRBV11-2 and TRBJ2-1; TRBD2 matches 11 bases. This CDR3 comprises 18 residues. V lost 0 bases, J lost 8 bases, and 12 bases stayed unmatched. CDR1 SGHAT and CDR2 FQNNGV come from the germline V gene. The CDR3 DNA sequence: TGTGCCAGCAGCTTAGATCTGGGACTAGCGGCCTGGGGGGATGAGCAGTTCTTC. Translated: CASSLDLGLAAWGDEQFF.

The V and J genes are TRBV20-1 and TRBJ2-3, with D possibly being TRBD1 or TRBD2 (6 bases each). The CDR3 is made up of 13 amino acids. V lost 0 bases and J 4 bases, leaving 8 bases between the germline ends. Germline V CDR1 and CDR2: DFQATT, SNEGSKA (reference sequence). This chain's CDR3 is CSAREGGPDTQYF. The CDR3 coding sequence is TGCAGTGCTAGAGAGGGGGGCCCAGATACGCAGTATTTT.

This clonotype occurred a few times. The CDR3 here is CASSLGRTTEAFF. In DNA form, the CDR3 reads TGCGCCAGCAGCTTGGGCAGGACCACTGAAGCTTTCTTT. The chain recombines TRBV5-1 with TRBJ1-1, with D uncertain. The CDR3 has 13 residues. V dropped 0 bases and J dropped 4 bases, with 7 bases sitting between them. Germline V gene lookup returns CDR1 SGHRS and CDR2 YFSETQ. Supplemented by reference TRBV5-1 and TRBJ1-1, the full variable domain reads KAGVTQTPRYLIKTRGQQVTLSCSPISGHRSVSWYQQTPGQGLQFLFEYFSETQRNKGNFPGRFSGRQFSNSRSEMNVSTLELGDSALYLCASSLGRTTEAFFGQGTRLTVV.

This clonotype came up once. V usage is TRBV7-9 and J usage is TRBJ2-5; D is uncertain. Trimming removed 5 bases from V and 0 bases from J, with 19 bases in between. The CDR3 runs 17 residues. Per the germline V gene, CDR1 is SEHNR and CDR2 is FQNEAQ (reference sequence). As DNA, the CDR3 is TGTGCCAGCAGCCCCTCCCACCAAGCCTCGTACCAAGAGACCCAGTACTTC. Translating gives CASSPSHQASYQETQYF.

This clonotype was detected only once. In nucleotides, the CDR3 is TGCAGCGTGGGGTCGGGACGGACATTCTATGGCTACACCTTC. It codes for CSVGSGRTFYGYTF. The chain combines TRBV29-1 with TRBJ1-2; possibly TRBD1 for D (5 bases). The CDR3 loop spans 14 amino acids. CDR1 and CDR2 (germline): SQVTM, ANQGSEA. V was pared by 6 bases and J by 4 bases, with 18 bases between.

The chain joins TRBV7-9 to TRBJ1-1, with D maybe TRBD1 (6 bases). The CDR3 runs 13 residues. Trimming removed 5 bases at V and 6 bases at J, with 13 bases between. Germline loops: CDR1 SEHNR, CDR2 FQNEAQ (reference sequence). Written as DNA, the CDR3 is TGTGCCAGCAGCACAGGGTTGCTGGCTGAAGCTTTCTTT. Translated: CASSTGLLAEAFF.

This CDR3 is CASRTTGPNTEAFF. DNA for the CDR3: TGCGCCAGCCGGACGACAGGGCCGAACACTGAAGCTTTCTTT. The V and J genes are TRBV10-2 and TRBJ1-1; 7 nucleotides align to TRBD1. V trimming: 8 bases; J trimming: 1 base; junction bases outside the gene matches: 7. Germline-derived CDR1 and CDR2 are WSHSY and SAAADI. This CDR3 is built from 14 residues.

The J gene is TRBJ2-1, the V gene TRBV5-1; perhaps TRBD1 as D (6 bases). The CDR3 length is 16 residues. CDR1 is SGHRS and CDR2 is YFSETQ in the germline V gene. Trimming removed 5 bases from V and 3 bases from J, with 18 bases in between. CDR3 nucleotides: TGCGCCAGCAGACTCCGGGACATCGCTAACTACAATGAGCAGTTCTTC. It codes for CASRLRDIANYNEQFF.

The CDR3 bases are TGTGCCAGCAGCCAAGATATGGCGGCAGCCACAGATACGCAGTATTTT. Translated: CASSQDMAAATDTQYF. This chain uses TRBV3-1 with TRBJ2-3; D not certain. CDR1 is LGHDT, CDR2 YNNKEL, per germline (reference sequence). The CDR3 loop spans 16 amino acids. V dropped 0 bases and J dropped 2 bases, with 12 bases sitting between them.

The V call is TRBV2, the J call TRBJ2-2; D gene uncertain. CDR1 is SNHLY and CDR2 is FYNNEI in the germline V gene. V was cut by 10 bases and J by 4 bases, with 7 bases left in between. The CDR3 is made up of 11 amino acids. The CDR3 protein is CATMTTGELFF. As DNA, the CDR3 is TGTGCCACCATGACCACCGGGGAGCTGTTTTTT.

The rearrangement links TRBV28 to TRBJ1-1; TRBD1 is a possible D gene (5 bases). CDR1 is MDHEN and CDR2 is SYDVKM in the germline V gene. The CDR3 length is 14 residues. Trimming shortened V by 6 bases and J by 3 bases, and 14 bases separated the two germline ends. The CDR3 protein is CASRNIGGYTEAFF. The CDR3 DNA reads TGTGCCAGCAGGAACATCGGGGGATACACTGAAGCTTTCTTT.

This chain uses TRBV12-3 or TRBV12-4 with TRBJ1-1; a weak D match, TRBD1 (5 bases). This CDR3 comprises 17 residues. The V end was cut by 8 bases, the J end by 0 bases, with 22 bases between. The chain's CDR3 is CASSPLGGSPMNTEAFF. Written as DNA, the CDR3 is TGTGCCAGCTCTCCTCTTGGGGGGAGCCCCATGAACACTGAAGCTTTCTTT.